This T cell receptor beta chain originates from a study of blood T cell repertoires in COVID-19. Turning to the study itself: The United States, Italy and Spain were the sources of the acute and convalescent COVID-19 samples. PBMCs, B-cell-depleted T cells, or T cells were the source of the cDNA or gDNA that made up the material.

TCRdb keeps only in-frame clones here, not all; method: immunoSEQ multiplex PCR. This sample yields around 370,000 clones, of which under 95% are seen a single time; around 3.5% belongs to the top ten. The CDR3 is made up of 15 amino acids. The sample was peripheral blood. The chain employs TRBV21-1 and TRBJ2-4; no DNA check was done on the table's D call, TRBD1. TRBV21-1 is assigned pseudogene status. This receptor was taken from a woman aged 18-35 years who had recovered from COVID-19. CDR3 in amino acids: CASSNRDRGMDIQYF. Here the CDR3 DNA reads TGTGCCAGCAGCAACCGGGACAGGGGTATGGACATTCAGTACTTC.